The rows below give T cell receptor beta chains drawn from one sample of a study of T cell changes during pregnancy in multiple sclerosis. Clones were read by immunoSEQ multiplex PCR, and TCRdb kept only the in-frame ones, dropping some. The repertoire has 84,000 or so clones, 85% to 95% of them found once; the top ten carry approximately 0.84%. Sequencing used peripheral blood, obtained in the third trimester of pregnancy. Source of these receptors: a female donor with multiple sclerosis, enrolled in a pregnancy study. CDR3s leave out the opening cysteine and the closing phenylalanine or tryptophan.

>TRBV6-1|TRBJ2-7|13
ASSEVRGIPYEQY
>TRBV27|TRBJ2-2|15
ASSLMAGATPTGELF
>TRBV27|TRBJ2-5|15
ASSKGPGLAGQETQY
>TRBV27|TRBJ2-1|12
ASSYQGASNEQF
>TRBV30|TRBJ2-2|11
AWSLLNTGELF
>TRBV6-1|TRBJ2-7|13
ASRTGTGASYEQY
>TRBV6-1|TRBJ2-7|11
ASQWDSPYEQY
>TRBV9|TRBJ2-6|16
ASSADLRGGAGANVLT
>TRBV11-2|TRBJ2-5|16
ASSSGLAGGYERGTQY
>TRBV27|TRBJ2-1|14
ASSSAGLAVYNEQF
>TRBV18|TRBJ2-7|11
ASSLISNYEQY
>TRBV7-9|TRBJ2-3|14
ASSLAGTRSTDTQY
>TRBV7-3|TRBJ2-2|13
ASSADRVNTGELF
>TRBV7-2|TRBJ2-5|13
ASSWDRGFKETQY
>TRBV7-6|TRBJ2-1|15
ASSLGVAGGPINEQF
>TRBV19|TRBJ1-1|14
ASSRLRGQGTTEAF
>TRBV27|TRBJ1-2|12
ASSLTGAAGGYT
>TRBV9|TRBJ2-3|14
ASSEWTSGSPDTQY
>TRBV27|TRBJ2-1|12
ASSPLTGYNEQF
>TRBV5-4|TRBJ2-5|14
ASSAPGTSVKETQY
>TRBV6-4|TRBJ2-1|13
ASSELADSYNEQF
>TRBV7-9|TRBJ1-4|16
ASSLADPWAAVDEKLF
>TRBV4-1|TRBJ2-1|15
ASSQEGTSGPGGEQF
>TRBV5-4|TRBJ1-2|13
ASSTDGQPGYGYT
>TRBV4-2|TRBJ2-7|12
ASSLSGTAYEQY
>TRBV6-5|TRBJ1-2|13
ASSYLGQGAHGYT
>TRBV12-5|TRBJ2-2|12
ASSSGLATGELF
>TRBV7-6|TRBJ2-1|16
ASSPQISGTSGYNEQF
>TRBV5-1|TRBJ2-7|14
ASSPGTSGSYHEQY
>TRBV6-6|TRBJ2-7|14
ASSSPLTGVTYEQY
>TRBV6-5|TRBJ2-7|9
ASSQGHEQY
>TRBV19|TRBJ2-3|12
ASSPSGSTDTQY
>TRBV7-9|TRBJ1-2|11
ASSVRGPSGYT
>TRBV19|TRBJ2-3|13
ASKLAGGSADTQY
>TRBV5-1|TRBJ1-1|11
ASSFGKNTEAF
>TRBV9|TRBJ2-7|13
ASSVVPGTGDEQY
>TRBV6-1|TRBJ1-4|11
ASSGQPNEKLF
>TRBV5-4|TRBJ1-2|14
ASSSRQARSNYGYT
>TRBV19|TRBJ2-1|14
ASSRGGDLFYNEQF
>TRBV5-1|TRBJ2-2|14
ASSLSPGQGRGELF
>TRBV27|TRBJ1-2|13
ASSLIMGQGDGYT
>TRBV7-8|TRBJ2-3|11
ASARFSTDTQY
>TRBV28|TRBJ1-3|14
ASSFGEQGAGNTIY
>TRBV7-2|TRBJ1-2|13
ASSLSPGQAYGYT
>TRBV4-2|TRBJ2-1|14
ASSQETSGRAYEQF
>TRBV19|TRBJ2-7|14
ASSMRSTGGGYEQY
>TRBV5-1|TRBJ2-7|12
ASSGATGSYEQY
>TRBV6-6|TRBJ1-3|11
ASKALTGNTIY
>TRBV7-9|TRBJ2-1|16
ASSLGTSGIRRHNEQF
>TRBV28|TRBJ2-3|14
ASSSGLATSTDTQY
>TRBV14|TRBJ2-2|14
ASSHGLADFTGELF
>TRBV7-9|TRBJ1-3|14
ASSGRTGASGNTIY
>TRBV7-2|TRBJ2-3|16
ASSLALSSGIPTDTQY